A selection of T cell receptor beta chains follows, all from one sample in a study of T-cell memory formation after mild COVID-19. TCRdb analysed the 5' RACE reads with MiXCR anew, one entry per CDR3 protein. The table records over 350,000 distinct CDR3 sequences, about a sixth of them present only once. Sequencing input: PBMCs or a T cell subset sorted from them (not recorded which). These receptors were obtained from a man aged 18 to 29 who had mild COVID-19 (a few samples of this study predate the infection). Cell type and time point are not known. The CDR3 runs from the conserved cysteine through the conserved F or W. D genes are given only for firm matches. Only some rows state a clone size, as once, few, many or a class for expanded clones.

D gene	clone size	V gene	J gene	CDR3 DNA	CDR3 protein
NA	NA	TRBV11-3	TRBJ2-3	TGTGCCAGCAGCCCCTTGGCGAGCACAGATACGCAGTATTTT	CASSPLASTDTQYF
TRBD2	NA	TRBV4-1	TRBJ2-3	TGCGCCAGCAGCCAAGAGTGGGCGGGGGGGGCAGATACGCAGTATTTT	CASSQEWAGGADTQYF
NA	NA	TRBV20-1	TRBJ2-5	TGCAGTGCTAGCGGGCCAAACCAAGAGACCCAGTACTTC	CSASGPNQETQYF
NA	many	TRBV7-2	TRBJ2-7	TGTGCCAGCAGCTTTTTAGCGGTGGGCTACGAGCAGTACTTC	CASSFLAVGYEQYF
NA	NA	TRBV19	TRBJ2-7	TGTGCCAGTAGCACCTCCCCCAGGGGCGAGCAGTACTTC	CASSTSPRGEQYF
NA	few	TRBV10-2	TRBJ1-1	TGCGCCAGCAAATGGACAGCGAGGAACACTGAAGCTTTCTTT	CASKWTARNTEAFF
NA	NA	TRBV7-2	TRBJ1-6	TGTGCCAGCAGCTTTTTAGGTGCCTCCTATAATTCACCCCTCCACTTT	CASSFLGASYNSPLHF
NA	many	TRBV10-1	TRBJ2-1	TGCGCCAGCAGTGCGGGGCCCTACAATGAGCAGTTCTTC	CASSAGPYNEQFF
NA	few	TRBV11-2	TRBJ2-6	TGTGCCACCTCGGACGCAACTGGGGCCAACGTCCTGACTTTC	CATSDATGANVLTF
NA	few	TRBV6-5	TRBJ1-5	TGTGCCAGCAGTTACTCGGACAATCAGCCCCAGCATTTT	CASSYSDNQPQHF
TRBD1	few	TRBV28	TRBJ2-6	TGTGCCAGCAGCTCCGGGACAGGGAACTTTGGGGCCAACGTCCTGACTTTC	CASSSGTGNFGANVLTF
NA	few	TRBV5-4	TRBJ1-1	TGTGCCAGCAGCTTGCCGGGGGCCGAGGCGAACACTGAAGCTTTCTTT	CASSLPGAEANTEAFF
TRBD1	many	TRBV5-1	TRBJ1-1	TGCGCCAGCAGCGGGACAGGGGTGTACACTGAAGCTTTCTTT	CASSGTGVYTEAFF
NA	few	TRBV5-1	TRBJ2-7	TGCGCCAGCAGCTCTGGCCCGGGCGAGCAGTACTTC	CASSSGPGEQYF
NA	few	TRBV9	TRBJ2-7	TGTGCCAGCAGCCTCCGATCCGGGAGCTACGAGCAGTACTTC	CASSLRSGSYEQYF
NA	NA	TRBV10-3	TRBJ2-2	TGTGCCATCAGTGACCCCGGAGGGGTCCTCGGGGAGCTGTTTTTT	CAISDPGGVLGELFF
NA	NA	TRBV7-2	TRBJ1-1	TGTGCCAGCAGCTTTAGGCCGCAGGCGAACACTGAAGCTTTCTTT	CASSFRPQANTEAFF
NA	NA	TRBV30	TRBJ1-2	TGTGCCTGGACCCCGTCTAACTATGGCTACACCTTC	CAWTPSNYGYTF
NA	NA	TRBV7-2	TRBJ1-3	TGTGCCAGCACCCCAATGACCAGGGTTTTCCCCGGAAACACCATATATTTT	CASTPMTRVFPGNTIYF
TRBD1	many	TRBV25-1	TRBJ1-1	TGTGCCAGCGGATTATCAGGGGGCACTGAAGCTTTCTTT	CASGLSGGTEAFF
TRBD1	NA	TRBV24-1	TRBJ2-1	TGTGCCACCAGTGATATTGACGGGACAGACTACAATGAGCAGTTCTTC	CATSDIDGTDYNEQFF
NA	few	TRBV18	TRBJ2-3	TGTGCCAGCTCACCCACCGACGGGGGAGCAGATACGCAGTATTTT	CASSPTDGGADTQYF
NA	few	TRBV9	TRBJ2-6	TGTGCCAGCAGCGTTTGGGCTACTGGGGCCAACGTCCTGACTTTC	CASSVWATGANVLTF
TRBD2	few	TRBV9	TRBJ2-1	TGTGCCAGCAGCGCCATAGCGGGGGACTACAATGAGCAGTTCTTC	CASSAIAGDYNEQFF
NA	NA	TRBV4-1	TRBJ1-2	TGCGCCAGAAGCCAAGTGTCGGGTGGCTACACCTTC	CARSQVSGGYTF
NA	NA	TRBV4-3	TRBJ1-5	TGCGCCAGCAGCCAAGAGGCCAGGGGCAATCAGCCCCAGCATTTT	CASSQEARGNQPQHF
NA	once	TRBV12-3/TRBV12-4	TRBJ1-4	TGTGCCAGCAGTTCGTCAACTAATGAAAAACTGTTTTTT	CASSSSTNEKLFF
TRBD1	NA	TRBV18	TRBJ1-1	TGTGCCAGCTCACCTTACACAGGGGGTCATGAAGCTTTCTTT	CASSPYTGGHEAFF